What follows are 19 T cell receptor beta chains derived from one specimen sequenced in a study of post-analysis software for immune sequencing data. The antigens of these receptors remain unknown. General study results and limits: Four or five TRBV segments were significantly more frequent in patients than in controls. TRBV5-6, TRBV5-1 and TRBV20-1 were among these segments.

Unique molecular identifiers had been added to the TCR beta cDNA libraries. TCRdb redid the calling of the PCR reads with MiXCR, one entry per CDR3 protein. The sample yields around 440,000 distinct CDR3 sequences, nearly 45% seen once. Sequencing used blood. Receptors originate from a girl aged 10 to 17 with multiple sclerosis.

This chain uses TRBV4-3 with TRBJ2-3, with unresolved D. With 3 bases removed from V and 1 base from J, the gap between germline ends came to 11 bases. The CDR3 has 15 amino acids. Looked up from germline, CDR1 is LGHNA and CDR2 is YSLEER. As DNA, the CDR3 is TGCGCCAGCAGCCATGCGAGACGAGGCACAGATACGCAGTATTTT. As protein: CASSHARRGTDTQYF.

In its sample, this clonotype was seen a few times. The chain carries TRBV6-5 and TRBJ2-7, with 9 bases lining up with TRBD2. V gave up 0 bases and J gave up 6 bases; unmatched junction bases: 9. The CDR3 has 16 residues. Germline assignment: CDR1 MNHEY and CDR2 SVGAGI. As DNA, the CDR3 is TGTGCCAGCAGTTACTCGTTAGCGGGAGAAGGAACCGAGCAGTACTTC. Protein: CASSYSLAGEGTEQYF.

This chain joins TRBV6-5 and TRBJ2-5; 10 bases are a match to TRBD2. V lost 5 bases and J lost 13; bases outside the gene matches: 16. Germline V gives CDR1 MNHEY, CDR2 SVGAGI. The CDR3 has 15 amino acids. The chain's CDR3 is CASSPEAGGGYERYF. The CDR3 DNA sequence: TGTGCCAGCAGTCCCGAAGCGGGAGGGGGGTACGAGCGGTACTTC.

The CDR3 DNA follows: TGCAGTGCTAGAGATAATCGGGGGAACACTGAAGCTTTCTTT. Translation: CSARDNRGNTEAFF. The chain has TRBV20-1 and TRBJ1-1, with no clear D. This CDR3 has 14 amino acids. V dropped 0 bases and J dropped 1 base, with 9 bases sitting between them. Germline assignment: CDR1 DFQATT and CDR2 SNEGSKA (reference sequence).

The rearrangement joins TRBV6-5 to TRBJ2-3, with 7 bases matching TRBD2. Germline CDR1 MNHEY, CDR2 SVGAGI. V dropped 4 bases and J dropped 2; count of bases not matched to a gene: 18. The CDR3 is made up of 19 amino acids. This CDR3 reads CASSSSISGQLINTDTQYF. For the CDR3, the DNA is TGTGCCAGCAGTTCCTCTATTAGCGGGCAACTAATCAACACAGATACGCAGTATTTT.

This clonotype was seen only a few times. V gene TRBV27 combines with J gene TRBJ2-7, with 8 bases matching TRBD2. This CDR3 spans 15 amino acids. Germline assignment: CDR1 MNHEY and CDR2 SMNVEV (reference sequence). V was clipped by 5 bases and J by 0 bases; unmatched bases: 6. The CDR3 loop reads CASSTGLGSSYEQYF. Written as DNA, the CDR3 is TGTGCCAGCAGTACGGGACTAGGAAGCTCCTACGAGCAGTACTTC.

This clonotype was counted a few times. The chain uses TRBV12-3 or TRBV12-4 and TRBJ2-3; D is undetermined. This CDR3 is built from 14 residues. V was pared by 2 bases and J by 3 bases, with 9 bases between. CDR3 bases: TGTGCCAGCAGTTTAATGGCCCGTACAGATACGCAGTATTTT. This encodes CASSLMARTDTQYF.

A few counts support this clonotype. V and J are TRBV5-1 and TRBJ2-1; 10 bases are a match to TRBD2. V dropped 3 bases and J dropped 2; count of bases not matched to a gene: 8. From germline, CDR1 is SGHRS and CDR2 YFSETQ. The CDR3 length is 17 residues. The CDR3 here is CASSYTSGREAYNEQFF. As DNA, the CDR3 is TGCGCCAGCAGCTACACAAGCGGGAGGGAGGCCTACAATGAGCAGTTCTTC.

This chain links TRBV2 with TRBJ1-5, with no clear D. The V and J ends lost 6 bases and 4 bases respectively, with 13 bases between them. Germline V gene data show CDR1 as SNHLY and CDR2 as FYNNEI. The CDR3 totals 14 residues. The CDR3 reads CASSDVSPNQPQHF. CDR3 sequence (DNA): TGTGCCAGCAGCGACGTCTCTCCGAATCAGCCCCAGCATTTT. Full variable domain (missing parts from reference TRBV2 and TRBJ1-5): EPEVTQTPSHQVTQMGQEVILRCVPISNHLYFYWYRQILGQKVEFLVSFYNNEISEKSEIFDDQFSVERPDGSNFTLKIRSTKLEDSAMYFCASSDVSPNQPQHFGDGTRLSIL.

The rearrangement joins TRBV20-1 to TRBJ2-1; perhaps TRBD2 as D (6 bases). Germline V lookup: CDR1 DFQATT, CDR2 SNEGSKA (reference sequence). Trimming removed 0 bases from V and 7 bases from J, with 19 bases in between. The CDR3 consists of 16 residues. CDR3 sequence: CSARDYPGGISNEQFF. CDR3 DNA sequence: TGCAGTGCTAGAGATTACCCCGGGGGAATATCGAATGAGCAGTTCTTC.

The V gene is TRBV30, the J gene TRBJ2-1, with 10 bases identical to TRBD1. Germline V gene lookup returns CDR1 GTSNPN and CDR2 SVGIG (reference sequence). Trimming at V came to 7 bases and at J to 9 bases, leaving 6 bases not matched to a gene. CDR3 length: 12 amino acids. The CDR3, as DNA: TGTGCCTCCGGACAGGGGGGGAGTGAGCAGTTCTTC. Protein: CASGQGGSEQFF.

The CDR3 spells CSARENSPYGYTF. The CDR3 DNA sequence: TGCAGTGCTAGAGAAAACAGTCCCTATGGCTACACCTTC. This rearrangement joins TRBV20-1 to TRBJ1-2; D gene uncertain. The V gene lost 0 bases and the J gene lost 4 bases, with 9 bases spanning the gap. From germline, CDR1 is DFQATT and CDR2 SNEGSKA (reference sequence). The CDR3 sequence is 13 residues long.

This clonotype has more than one count but fewer than ten. The V and J genes are TRBV7-2 and TRBJ2-4, with 11 bases aligning to TRBD2. Losses at the gene ends were 1 base for V and 1 base for J; bases not matched to a gene: 6. CDR3 length: 18 residues. Germline V gene data show CDR1 as SGHTA and CDR2 as FQGNSA. The CDR3 loop is CASSLGLAGGKAKNIQYF. CDR3 nucleotide sequence: TGTGCCAGCAGCTTAGGTCTAGCGGGAGGAAAGGCCAAAAACATTCAGTACTTC.

The rearrangement uses TRBV6-5 and TRBJ2-1; TRBD2 matches at 7 bases. J lost 1 base, V lost 0 bases, and 6 bases had no gene match. CDR1 is MNHEY, CDR2 SVGAGI, per germline. The CDR3 extends over 17 amino acids. The CDR3 DNA sequence: TGTGCCAGCAGTTACTCGGCTAGCGGTTGGTCCTACAATGAGCAGTTCTTC. Its translation is CASSYSASGWSYNEQFF.

In the case of this clonotype: One end of the junction varies from germline; a read error may be responsible. The chain links TRBV6-6 to TRBJ2-3; 7 bases are a match to TRBD2. Germline CDR1 reads MNHNY; CDR2 reads SVGAGI (reference sequence). The CDR3 covers 13 residues. The DNA of the CDR3 is TGTGCCAGCAGTGGCGGGAGCACAGTTACGCAGTATTTT. It specifies CASSGGSTVTQYF.

This clonotype was detected only once. The chain couples TRBV6-2 or TRBV6-3 to TRBJ2-4, with D tentatively TRBD2 (5 bases). Gene TRBJ2-7 matches the end of the DNA better, so the J call may be wrong. From germline, CDR1 is MNHEY and CDR2 SVGEGT. CDR3 length: 14 residues. Here the CDR3 DNA reads TGTGCCAGCAGTTACTTCGGCGGGCACTACGAGCAGTACTTC. Translating it yields CASSYFGGHYEQYF.

The V call is TRBV9, the J call TRBJ1-5; D gene ambiguous. The CDR3 has 14 amino acids. Trimming left V 4 bases short and J 1 base short, with 9 bases between. Germline lookup yields CDR1 SGDLS and CDR2 YYNGEE. This CDR3 reads CASSPTESNQPQHF. CDR3 bases: TGTGCCAGCAGCCCTACAGAAAGCAATCAGCCCCAGCATTTT.

This clonotype has a handful of counts. The gene calls are TRBV3-1 and TRBJ2-5, with 12 bases identical to TRBD2. The closer fit of TRBJ2-7 to the DNA end suggests the J call may be wrong. The CDR3 length is 17 residues. Germline V gene data show CDR1 as LGHDT and CDR2 as YNNKEL (reference sequence). For the CDR3, the DNA is TGTGCCAGCAGCCAAGATATGCTAGCGGGAGGGTGGTACGAGCAGTACTTC. Translating gives CASSQDMLAGGWYEQYF.

This clonotype has a single count. This chain uses TRBV7-9 with TRBJ2-4, with D perhaps TRBD1 (6 bases). Near its end, the DNA agrees better with TRBJ2-7, so the J call may be wrong. From germline, CDR1 is SEHNR and CDR2 FQNEAQ (reference sequence). This CDR3 has 12 residues. Here the CDR3 DNA reads TGTGCCAGCAGCGGTACAGGGTACGAGCAGTACTTC. This encodes CASSGTGYEQYF.